This TCR beta chain was captured by sequencing in a study of cytomegalovirus exposure and HLA in healthy donors. General study findings and limits: Reported results showed that the classifier diagnosed cytomegalovirus status with high specificity and sensitivity.

The PCR contained 60 Vbeta and 13 Jbeta primers. TCRdb's copy holds only in-frame clones and misses some; the assay was immunoSEQ multiplex PCR. In the table there are approximately 210,000 clones, roughly 86% of which are singletons. J was trimmed by 4 bases and V by 5 bases; bases with no gene match: 3. The germline V gene encodes CDR1 LGHNA and CDR2 YNFKEQ. CDR3 length: 14 amino acids. Regarding this clone: The antigen is undetermined.

Source material: PBMCs. This rearrangement joins TRBV4-2 to TRBJ1-1; 11 bases fit TRBD1. This receptor was identified in a young woman in good health and CMV-seronegative. The CDR3 protein is CASSKGQGVTEAFF. The CDR3 nucleotides are TGTGCCAGCAGCAAGGGACAGGGGGTCACTGAAGCTTTCTTT.